The 23 T cell receptor beta chains below were found in one sample sequenced in a study of T cell responses to AZD1222 COVID-19 vaccine. Clones were sequenced by immunoSEQ multiplex PCR, and TCRdb holds only the in-frame ones, with some missing. The sample carries more than 85,000 clones, less than 90% recorded once. Sequencing used peripheral blood, obtained on day 0 of AZD1222 vaccination. These receptors were taken from an adult in good health.

This clone was seen a single time. The chain employs TRBV19 and TRBJ1-5; TRBD1 aligns across 8 bases. CDR1 and CDR2 (germline): LNHDA, SQIVND (reference sequence). Unmatched junction bases numbered 2, after V lost 5 bases and J lost 2 bases. The CDR3 runs to 14 residues. CDR3 nucleotides: TGTGCCAGTAGTCCGACAGGGGGCAATCAGCCCCAGCATTTT. Its protein is CASSPTGGNQPQHF.

The chain uses TRBV10-3 and TRBJ2-2; D unresolved. Trimming stripped 3 bases from V and 0 bases from J, with 11 bases between. The germline V gene encodes CDR1 ENHRY and CDR2 SYGVKD. CDR3 length: 16 residues. CDR3 protein: CAISEWGPSNTGELFF. The CDR3 DNA reads as TGTGCCATCAGTGAATGGGGTCCCTCGAACACCGGGGAGCTGTTTTTT.

The gene calls are TRBV10-3 and TRBJ1-2; possible D gene TRBD1, 5 bases. The V and J ends lost 7 bases and 8 bases respectively, with 23 bases between them. Germline CDR1 is ENHRY and CDR2 is SYGVKD. The CDR3 spans 15 residues. CDR3 sequence: CAITPGAQRGKGYTF. The CDR3 DNA reads as TGTGCCATCACCCCCGGGGCCCAACGGGGGAAAGGCTACACCTTC.

This clone was observed a few times. The rearrangement uses TRBV10-3 and TRBJ2-3, with D maybe TRBD2 (5 bases). CDR1 is ENHRY and CDR2 is SYGVKD in the germline V gene. Trimming took 10 bases from V and 1 from J, leaving 15 bases between them. This CDR3 has 14 residues. In DNA form, the CDR3 reads TGTGCCACCCGACCAGGACTTGGCACAGATACGCAGTATTTT. Protein: CATRPGLGTDTQYF.

V is TRBV7-8 and J is TRBJ2-7; D is unclear. Trimming stripped 1 base from V and 4 bases from J, with 11 bases between. Germline loops: CDR1 SGHVS, CDR2 FQNEAQ. The CDR3 contains 14 residues. The CDR3 coding sequence is TGTGCCAGCAGCTTAGATAGGGTTTTTTACGAGCAGTACGTC. It codes for CASSLDRVFYEQYV.

The chain's CDR3 is CASSLVGGSSGANVLTF. The CDR3 DNA sequence: TGTGCCAGCAGCTTAGTGGGCGGGAGCTCTGGGGCCAACGTCCTGACTTTC. The gene calls are TRBV7-2 and TRBJ2-6; 7 positions match TRBD2. Germline assignment: CDR1 SGHTA and CDR2 FQGNSA. This CDR3 is built from 17 residues. V trimming: 1 base; J trimming: 0 bases; junction bases outside the gene matches: 3.

DNA of the CDR3: TGCGCCAGCAGCTTGGATATCGTGACAGGGGGCGAGGGGGCCAACGTCCTGACTTTC. Its protein is CASSLDIVTGGEGANVLTF. The chain joins TRBV5-1 to TRBJ2-6, with 10 bases fitting TRBD1. This CDR3 region has 19 residues. V was clipped by 0 bases and J by 4 bases; unmatched bases: 10. Germline V gene sequence: CDR1 SGHRS, CDR2 YFSETQ.

The chain combines TRBV24-1 with TRBJ1-1; D gene uncertain. The CDR3 consists of 13 residues. V was cut by 7 bases and J by 7 bases, with 15 bases left in between. The germline V gene encodes CDR1 KGHDR and CDR2 SFDVKD. For the CDR3, the DNA is TGTGCCACCAGCGACACAGTTGGGATTGAAGCTTTCTTT. It codes for CATSDTVGIEAFF.

The V call is TRBV6-4, the J call TRBJ2-1, with 9 nucleotides matching TRBD2. Germline values: CDR1 MRHNA, CDR2 SNTAGT. This CDR3 region has 15 residues. V shed 4 bases and J 7 bases; nucleotides not matched to a gene: 8. The CDR3, as DNA: TGTGCCAGCAGTGGACAAGCGGGGGGCCCGAATGAGCAGTTCTTC. It yields the protein CASSGQAGGPNEQFF.

Comments on this clone: The junction and the germline gene differ at one end; a read error may be behind it. This chain's CDR3 is CASSRGTGLYF. In DNA form, the CDR3 reads TGTGCCAGCAGCCGAGGGACAGGGCTGTACTTT. This sequence joins TRBV11-3 and TRBJ1-6, with TRBD1 matching over 9 bases. This CDR3 is 11 amino acids long. CDR1 SGHNT and CDR2 YENEEA come from the germline V gene.

This clone occurred once. V and J are TRBV6-5 and TRBJ2-2; D is possibly TRBD1 (6 bases). Germline V gene lookup returns CDR1 MNHEY and CDR2 SVGAGI. The V and J ends lost 7 bases and 7 bases respectively, with 13 bases between them. The CDR3 extends over 13 amino acids. CDR3 amino acids: CASNVDRIGELFF. CDR3 sequence (DNA): TGTGCCAGCAATGTCGACAGGATCGGGGAGCTGTTTTTT.

The V gene is TRBV30, the J gene TRBJ1-6; tentatively, D is TRBD1 (5 bases). Trimming stripped 4 bases from V and 9 bases from J, with 19 bases between. The CDR3 runs to 15 residues. The germline gives CDR1 GTSNPN, CDR2 SVGIG (reference sequence). The CDR3 DNA reads as TGTGCCTGGACCTCTCCCGGGACGACTAGTTCACCCCTCCACTTT. Protein sequence: CAWTSPGTTSSPLHF.

The rearrangement links TRBV5-6 to TRBJ2-1, with D perhaps matching TRBD1 or TRBD2 (5 bases each). CDR1 and CDR2 from the germline V gene are SGHDT and YYEEEE. This CDR3 is 15 amino acids long. V lost 4 bases, J lost 5 bases, and 16 bases lay in between. In DNA, the CDR3 is TGTGCCAGCAGCCCCTGGGACCGGGCCCACAATGAGCAGTTCTTC. Translated, it gives CASSPWDRAHNEQFF.

This rearrangement joins TRBV6-5 to TRBJ1-1; D not resolved. This CDR3 comprises 14 residues. Germline CDR1 is MNHEY and CDR2 is SVGAGI. Trimming took 5 bases from V and 6 from J, leaving 16 bases between them. This chain's CDR3 is CASSLLNTAAEAFF. For the CDR3, the DNA is TGTGCCAGCAGTCTCCTTAACACAGCAGCTGAAGCTTTCTTT.

The chain has TRBV7-8 and TRBJ2-2, with TRBD2 identical over 11 bases. With 7 bases clipped from V and 10 bases from J, the junction kept 20 bases outside the gene matches. CDR1 is SGHVS, CDR2 FQNEAQ, per germline. This CDR3 has 18 amino acids. The chain's CDR3 is CASTPVVTIAGGQAELFF. DNA of the CDR3: TGTGCCAGCACCCCTGTCGTGACAATAGCGGGGGGGCAAGCGGAGCTGTTTTTT.

This clone was observed a single time. The chain is built from TRBV2 and TRBJ1-6; D is ambiguous. The CDR3 contains 15 residues. The V gene lost 6 bases and the J gene lost 0 bases, with 9 bases spanning the gap. Looked up from germline, CDR1 is SNHLY and CDR2 is FYNNEI. The CDR3 nucleotides are TGTGCCAGCAGCCCCCTGAGCTCCTATAATTCACCCCTCCACTTT. It translates to CASSPLSSYNSPLHF.

This chain joins TRBV4-1 and TRBJ1-2, with D maybe TRBD1 (5 bases). The CDR3 consists of 16 residues. CDR1 and CDR2 from the germline V gene are MGHRA and YSYEKL. V dropped 4 bases and J dropped 7 bases, with 22 bases sitting between them. This chain's CDR3 is CASSLGWGIEAGGYTF. The CDR3 nucleotides read TGCGCCAGCAGCCTAGGGTGGGGGATTGAAGCCGGTGGCTACACCTTC.

The chain joins TRBV10-3 to TRBJ1-1; D gene unclear. Per germline, CDR1 ENHRY and CDR2 SYGVKD. CDR3 size: 14 residues. V was shortened by 6 bases and J by 3 bases, with 14 bases between the two germline ends. The DNA of the CDR3 is TGTGCCATCAGGAACGTCCAAAGGGACACTGAAGCTTTCTTT. Protein product: CAIRNVQRDTEAFF.

As DNA, the CDR3 is TGTGCCAGCAGCCAAGGGACGGTAAATCAGCCCCAGCATTTT. It codes for CASSQGTVNQPQHF. The genes are TRBV3-1 (or the pseudogene TRBV3-2) and TRBJ1-5, with D hard to call. Germline V gene lookup returns CDR1 LGHDT and CDR2 YNNKEL (reference sequence). Trimming took off 1 base at V and 4 bases at J, with 8 bases between the two ends. The CDR3 is made up of 14 amino acids.

The chain is built from TRBV5-4 and TRBJ1-2; 8 bases are shared with TRBD1. The V gene's germline CDR1 is SGHNT and CDR2 YYREEE (reference sequence). This CDR3 region has 16 residues. Germline trimming cut 3 bases from V and 3 bases from J; bases unmatched to any gene: 10. Here the CDR3 reads CASSSSADRVYYGYTF. The CDR3 bases are TGTGCCAGCAGCTCCTCTGCGGACAGGGTTTACTATGGCTACACCTTC.

V usage is TRBV10-3 and J usage is TRBJ2-5; 10 positions match TRBD2. The V gene end was trimmed by 6 bases and the J gene end by 3 bases; junction bases not matched to a gene: 1. The CDR3 length is 13 residues. Germline-derived CDR1 and CDR2 are ENHRY and SYGVKD. The CDR3 reads CAISSGGEETQYF. CDR3 in DNA: TGTGCCATCAGCAGCGGGGGGGAAGAGACCCAGTACTTC.

On this clone: This sample also contains other DNA sequences that code for the same CDR3. V and J are TRBV24-1 and TRBJ2-3; D uncertain. Germline V lookup: CDR1 KGHDR, CDR2 SFDVKD. CDR3 length: 12 residues. V lost 6 bases, J lost 2 bases, and 5 bases lay in between. The CDR3 is CATSNPTDTQYF. CDR3 DNA: TGTGCCACCAGTAATCCCACAGATACGCAGTATTTT.

The chain carries TRBV12-3 or TRBV12-4 and TRBJ1-2, with no clear D. V lost 7 bases, J lost 5 bases, and 11 bases lay in between. The CDR3 is 12 amino acids. DNA for the CDR3: TGTGCCAGCACCCAAGAAGGATATGGCTACACCTTC. Its translation: CASTQEGYGYTF.